This TCR beta chain was sequenced for a study of T cell changes during pregnancy in multiple sclerosis. This clone was found once. The germline V gene has CDR1 SGHTA and CDR2 FQGNSA. V shed 2 bases and J shed 4 bases, with 9 bases lying between them. The CDR3 is 14 residues long. Data came from immunoSEQ multiplex PCR; TCRdb stores just in-frame clones and leaves some out. This table has around 59,000 clones, 92% appearing once. This TCR derives from a female donor with multiple sclerosis, enrolled in a pregnancy study. Sequencing was performed on peripheral blood, taken in the first trimester of pregnancy. The chain has TRBV7-2 and TRBJ1-3, with a weak D call TRBD1 (6 bases). The DNA for the CDR3 is TGTGCCAGCAGCTTAATAGGGGGAGGAAACACCATATATTTT. Its translation is CASSLIGGGNTIYF.